Each of the 22 T cell receptor beta chains below was sequenced from the same sample in a study of technical replicates of blood from a few donors. TCRdb keeps only in-frame clones here, not all; method: immunoSEQ multiplex PCR. Of some 82,000 clones in the sample, 94% were seen once. The sequencing input was T cells isolated from PBMCs. Receptor source: a human donor in good health.

This clone was seen just once. J is TRBJ2-7 and V is TRBV4-1, with 10 nucleotides matching TRBD1. Germline values: CDR1 MGHRA, CDR2 YSYEKL. V shed 3 bases and J 2 bases; nucleotides not matched to a gene: 4. The CDR3 length is 15 residues. CDR3 coding DNA: TGCGCCAGCAGCCAGGACGGGACAGGGGCCTACGAGCAGTACTTC. Its translation: CASSQDGTGAYEQYF.

The chain links TRBV7-8 to TRBJ1-5; 7 nucleotides agree with TRBD1. The junction had 4 bases not matched to a gene; V was cut back by 3 bases and J by 2 bases. The CDR3 spans 15 residues. The V gene's germline CDR1 is SGHVS and CDR2 FQNEAQ. CDR3 DNA: TGTGCCAGCAGCTTCGACAGGGAGGGCAATCAGCCCCAGCATTTT. Amino acids: CASSFDREGNQPQHF.

This rearrangement joins TRBV28 to TRBJ1-5; TRBD1 matches at 10 bases. Germline assignment: CDR1 MDHEN and CDR2 SYDVKM. The CDR3 is made up of 14 amino acids. V dropped 3 bases and J dropped 6; count of bases not matched to a gene: 2. The CDR3: CASSFDRGLQPQHF. CDR3 coding DNA: TGTGCCAGCAGTTTCGACAGGGGGCTTCAGCCCCAGCATTTT.

V and J are TRBV5-1 and TRBJ2-2; the D gene is possibly TRBD1 (6 bases). The germline V and J ends were trimmed by 0 bases and 6 bases, with 12 bases remaining between them. The CDR3 loop spans 15 amino acids. The germline CDR1 and CDR2 sequences are SGHRS and YFSETQ. In nucleotides, the CDR3 is TGCGCCAGCAGCTTGGAAGGGGGTCTGTCCGGGGAGCTGTTTTTT. Amino acid sequence: CASSLEGGLSGELFF. Full variable domain (remainder filled in from reference TRBV5-1 and TRBJ2-2): KAGVTQTPRYLIKTRGQQVTLSCSPISGHRSVSWYQQTPGQGLQFLFEYFSETQRNKGNFPGRFSGRQFSNSRSEMNVSTLELGDSALYLCASSLEGGLSGELFFGEGSRLTVL.

CDR3 protein: CASSIWENSGANVLTF. As DNA, the CDR3 is TGTGCCAGTAGTATCTGGGAGAACTCTGGGGCCAACGTCCTGACTTTC. V is TRBV19 and J is TRBJ2-6; possibly TRBD2 for D (5 bases). Germline assignment: CDR1 LNHDA and CDR2 SQIVND (reference sequence). This CDR3 is 16 amino acids long. V lost 3 bases to trimming and J lost 0 bases, with 9 bases between them. The variable domain in full, completed from reference TRBV19 and TRBJ2-6, reads DGGITQSPKYLFRKEGQNVTLSCEQNLNHDAMYWYRQDPGQGLRLIYYSQIVNDFQKGDIAEGYSVSREKKESFPLTVTSAQKNPTAFYLCASSIWENSGANVLTFGAGSRLTVL.

V and J are TRBV5-1 and TRBJ2-7; a weak D match, TRBD1 (6 bases). Trimming took 1 base from V and 3 from J, leaving 8 bases between them. The CDR3 consists of 13 residues. Germline V CDR1 and CDR2: SGHRS, YFSETQ. CDR3 nucleotide sequence: TGCGCCAGCAGCTTGTTGGACAGCTACGAGCAGTACTTC. Its protein product is CASSLLDSYEQYF.

The chain couples TRBV29-1 to TRBJ2-3; 7 positions agree with TRBD2. The junction had 8 bases not matched to a gene; V was cut back by 3 bases and J by 11 bases. Germline assignment: CDR1 SQVTM and CDR2 ANQGSEA. The length of the CDR3 is 12 residues. CDR3 nucleotides: TGCAGCGTTGATGGGGGAGGGGAGGAGCAGTATTTT. Its protein product is CSVDGGGEEQYF.

The rearrangement links TRBV29-1 to TRBJ1-5, with 9 positions matching TRBD1. CDR3 length: 13 residues. Germline CDR1 and CDR2: SQVTM and ANQGSEA. After removal of 5 bases from V and 3 bases from J, the junction contained 2 bases not matched to a gene. CDR3: CSVRTGDNQPQHF. The CDR3 DNA follows: TGCAGCGTTAGGACAGGGGACAATCAGCCCCAGCATTTT.

V gene TRBV7-2 combines with J gene TRBJ2-1, with 9 bases aligning to TRBD1. CDR1 SGHTA and CDR2 FQGNSA come from the germline V gene. Trimming at V came to 0 bases and at J to 1 base, leaving 13 bases not matched to a gene. The CDR3 runs 20 residues. CDR3: CASSLAPVGGGQGSYNEQFF. CDR3 in DNA: TGTGCCAGCAGCTTAGCCCCCGTGGGGGGGGGACAGGGATCCTACAATGAGCAGTTCTTC.

V is TRBV5-1 and J is TRBJ1-5; the D is unclear. The CDR3 loop spans 14 amino acids. V was cut by 2 bases and J by 4 bases, with 10 bases left in between. Per germline, CDR1 SGHRS and CDR2 YFSETQ. CDR3 loop: CASSFTGENQPQHF. The CDR3 DNA sequence: TGCGCCAGCAGCTTTACCGGGGAGAATCAGCCCCAGCATTTT.

This clone has a single count. The gene calls are TRBV4-1 and TRBJ1-3; D is perhaps TRBD1 (5 bases). The CDR3 loop spans 16 amino acids. In germline, CDR1 is MGHRA, CDR2 YSYEKL. V was shortened by 4 bases and J by 0 bases, with 13 bases between the two germline ends. This CDR3 reads CASSRHLQGSGNTIYF. The CDR3 DNA is TGCGCCAGCAGCCGACACCTCCAGGGCTCTGGAAACACCATATATTTT.

This CDR3 is CSTQTGDEAFF. CDR3 sequence (DNA): TGCAGTACTCAAACAGGGGATGAGGCTTTCTTT. The chain has TRBV20-1 and TRBJ1-1; TRBD1 aligns across 7 bases. The CDR3 extends over 11 amino acids. J gave up 11 bases and V 8 bases, and 11 bases lay outside the gene matches. Germline V lookup: CDR1 DFQATT, CDR2 SNEGSKA (reference sequence).

V gene TRBV27 combines with J gene TRBJ1-2, with 8 bases identical to TRBD1. CDR1 and CDR2 (germline): MNHEY, SMNVEV (reference sequence). V was pared by 3 bases and J by 5 bases, with 5 bases of the junction left unmatched. The CDR3 has 14 amino acids. The CDR3 sequence is CASSFGQGVYGYTF. The CDR3 DNA reads TGTGCCAGCAGTTTCGGACAGGGAGTATATGGCTACACCTTC.

In DNA, the CDR3 is TGCGCCAGCAGCCAAGGGGTCGGCGGGGACTACACCTTC. Translating it yields CASSQGVGGDYTF. This chain joins TRBV4-3 and TRBJ1-2; D remains unclear. The CDR3 sequence is 13 residues long. Deletions cut 1 base from V and 10 bases from J, with 13 bases between. Germline lookup yields CDR1 LGHNA and CDR2 YSLEER.

The chain links TRBV19 to TRBJ2-7, with TRBD1 matching 8 bases. The CDR3 totals 16 residues. Per the germline V gene, CDR1 is LNHDA and CDR2 is SQIVND (reference sequence). J lost 5 bases, V lost 5 bases, and 14 bases had no gene match. The CDR3 region has the DNA TGTGCCAGTAGTGCGCCTCCCGGGACAGGTAAACACGAGCAGTACTTC. Protein sequence: CASSAPPGTGKHEQYF. The full variable domain, rest sourced from reference TRBV19 and TRBJ2-7, is DGGITQSPKYLFRKEGQNVTLSCEQNLNHDAMYWYRQDPGQGLRLIYYSQIVNDFQKGDIAEGYSVSREKKESFPLTVTSAQKNPTAFYLCASSAPPGTGKHEQYFGPGTRLTVT.

The CDR3 DNA reads as TGTGCCAGCAGCTTAGAGGGGTGGGAGCAGTACTTC. Translating gives CASSLEGWEQYF. The chain uses TRBV7-2 and TRBJ2-7, with a weak D call TRBD1 (5 bases). Germline assignment: CDR1 SGHTA and CDR2 FQGNSA. V gave up 1 base and J gave up 7 bases, with 8 bases separating them. The length of the CDR3 is 12 residues.

This chain uses TRBV29-1 with TRBJ2-1, with 8 nucleotides matching TRBD1. Trimming at V came to 5 bases and at J to 1 base, leaving 4 bases not matched to a gene. The germline gives CDR1 SQVTM, CDR2 ANQGSEA. There are 14 residues in the CDR3. The CDR3 sequence is CSVRRTGSYNEQFF. CDR3 nucleotide sequence: TGCAGCGTTAGGAGGACAGGGTCCTACAATGAGCAGTTCTTC.

The genes are TRBV6-6 and TRBJ2-5; 9 nucleotides agree with TRBD2. Germline V gene data show CDR1 as MNHNY and CDR2 as SVGAGI (reference sequence). CDR3 length: 15 amino acids. V shed 6 bases and J 4 bases; nucleotides not matched to a gene: 9. In DNA form, the CDR3 reads TGTGCCAGCAGACTATATAGCGGGAGTTTAGAGACCCAGTACTTC. Encoded protein: CASRLYSGSLETQYF.

The V call is TRBV6-5, the J call TRBJ2-3; possibly TRBD1 for D (6 bases). The CDR3 sequence is 15 residues long. The V end lost 7 bases, the J end lost 1 base, and 15 bases lay between the germline ends. Germline V CDR1 and CDR2: MNHEY, SVGAGI. This CDR3 is CASNRGSGGTDTQYF. For the CDR3, the DNA is TGTGCCAGCAACCGGGGATCAGGGGGCACAGATACGCAGTATTTT.

The genes are TRBV6-5 and TRBJ2-5; 8 bases match TRBD1. The CDR3 is 16 residues long. Germline V gives CDR1 MNHEY, CDR2 SVGAGI. V shed 0 bases and J 5 bases; nucleotides not matched to a gene: 8. The CDR3 is CASSYSERTGTETQYF. DNA of the CDR3: TGTGCCAGCAGTTACTCAGAAAGGACAGGGACGGAGACCCAGTACTTC.

V and J are TRBV4-2 and TRBJ1-2; tentatively, D is TRBD1 (6 bases). Germline values: CDR1 LGHNA, CDR2 YNFKEQ. This CDR3 spans 15 amino acids. V was trimmed by 4 bases and J by 8 bases, leaving 20 bases between them. CDR3 nucleotide sequence: TGTGCCAGCAGCCCGCGTTCAGGGGTCGAGATCGGCTACACCTTC. This encodes CASSPRSGVEIGYTF.

The chain carries TRBV27 and TRBJ1-5; the D is unclear. The ends were cut back, 5 bases at V and 3 bases at J, with 11 bases in the middle. Germline lookup yields CDR1 MNHEY and CDR2 SMNVEV (reference sequence). This CDR3 has 14 residues. The CDR3 reads CASSARVSNQPQHF. For the CDR3, the DNA is TGTGCCAGCAGTGCCCGGGTCTCCAATCAGCCCCAGCATTTT.